Following are 10 T cell receptor beta chains from one sample sequenced in a study of OX40 agonist ivuxolimab in advanced cancers. Profiling relied on immunoSEQ multiplex PCR, and the TCRdb table lists in-frame clones only, not all of them. This table has approximately 60,000 clones, approximately 80% appearing once. The sequenced sample was CD4+ or CD8+ T cells sorted from blood, obtained in a trial of the OX40 agonist ivuxolimab. All receptors come from an adult with an advanced solid tumor such as melanoma, head and neck, liver or kidney cancer.

CDR3 sequence: CASSPGSSAYEQYF. The CDR3 region has the DNA TGTGCCAGCAGCCCGGGGTCCTCTGCCTACGAGCAGTACTTC. This chain connects TRBV5-4 to TRBJ2-7; the D gene is possibly TRBD2 (5 bases). Per the germline V gene, CDR1 is SGHNT and CDR2 is YYREEE (reference sequence). The CDR3 totals 14 residues. Deletions cut 4 bases from V and 2 bases from J, with 13 bases between.

The chain employs TRBV2 and TRBJ2-1, with 7 bases lining up with TRBD2. The trim removed 5 bases at V and 9 bases at J, leaving 10 bases unmatched. Germline V gives CDR1 SNHLY, CDR2 FYNNEI. The CDR3 has 14 residues. CDR3 amino acids: CASSPGLIFVEQFF. The DNA of the CDR3 is TGTGCCAGCAGTCCGGGACTAATTTTTGTTGAGCAGTTCTTC.

A word on this clone: The same CDR3 is also encoded by other DNA sequences in this sample. The rearrangement joins TRBV5-1 to TRBJ2-5; D is perhaps TRBD2 (6 bases). CDR1 is SGHRS, CDR2 YFSETQ, per germline. The V end was cut by 0 bases, the J end by 2 bases, with 8 bases between. CDR3 length: 14 amino acids. DNA for the CDR3: TGCGCCAGCAGCTTGGGGGACTCACAAGAGACCCAGTACTTC. It encodes CASSLGDSQETQYF.

V is TRBV19 and J is TRBJ2-7, with D possibly TRBD2 on 5 matching bases. CDR1 and CDR2 from the germline V gene are LNHDA and SQIVND (reference sequence). This CDR3 has 15 amino acids. V lost 5 bases to trimming and J lost 2 bases, with 16 bases between them. CDR3 loop: CASSARWAEAYEQYF. The CDR3 nucleotides are TGTGCCAGTAGTGCCCGTTGGGCGGAGGCCTACGAGCAGTACTTC.

The chain combines TRBV4-1 with TRBJ2-7; D is possibly TRBD1 (6 bases). CDR1 MGHRA and CDR2 YSYEKL come from the germline V gene. The CDR3 consists of 17 residues. V lost 4 bases, J lost 5 bases, and 24 bases lay in between. The CDR3 loop is CASSLEYGGPPNNEQYF. Here the CDR3 DNA reads TGCGCCAGCAGCCTAGAATATGGGGGCCCTCCTAACAACGAGCAGTACTTC.

This chain links TRBV27 with TRBJ2-7, with 7 nucleotides matching TRBD1. The V segment lost 8 bases and the J segment 5 bases; nucleotides outside the gene matches: 9. This CDR3 is 13 amino acids long. Germline CDR1 is MNHEY and CDR2 is SMNVEV (reference sequence). The CDR3 protein is CASPNDRVHEQYF. CDR3 DNA: TGTGCCAGCCCAAACGACAGGGTCCACGAGCAGTACTTC.

This chain connects TRBV19 to TRBJ1-5; TRBD1 agrees at 7 bases. After removal of 6 bases from V and 2 bases from J, the junction contained 7 bases not matched to a gene. This CDR3 comprises 15 residues. Germline-derived CDR1 and CDR2 are LNHDA and SQIVND (reference sequence). The CDR3 DNA reads as TGTGCCAGTAGCCGGGACAGCCTTGGCAATCAGCCCCAGCATTTT. Translation gives CASSRDSLGNQPQHF. Combining the CDR3 with reference TRBV19 and TRBJ1-5 gives the whole variable domain DGGITQSPKYLFRKEGQNVTLSCEQNLNHDAMYWYRQDPGQGLRLIYYSQIVNDFQKGDIAEGYSVSREKKESFPLTVTSAQKNPTAFYLCASSRDSLGNQPQHFGDGTRLSIL.

The table lists this clone with a count of one. CDR3 loop: CASSGDAAVQYF. Written as DNA, the CDR3 is TGTGCCAGCAGTGGGGACGCCGCTGTTCAGTACTTC. The rearrangement joins TRBV28 to TRBJ2-4; the D call may be TRBD1 or TRBD2 (5 bases each). This CDR3 is built from 12 residues. The V end was cut by 5 bases, the J end by 11 bases, with 13 bases between. The V gene's germline CDR1 is MDHEN and CDR2 SYDVKM.

CDR3 coding DNA: TGTGCCAGTAGTGGTACCGGGACAGACTTCTCCTACGAGCAGTACTTC. It specifies CASSGTGTDFSYEQYF. This rearrangement joins TRBV19 to TRBJ2-7; 7 positions agree with TRBD1. Germline V CDR1 and CDR2: LNHDA, SQIVND (reference sequence). V was pared by 5 bases and J by 0 bases, with 10 bases of the junction left unmatched. CDR3 size: 16 residues. Together with reference TRBV19 and TRBJ2-7, the CDR3 gives the full variable domain: DGGITQSPKYLFRKEGQNVTLSCEQNLNHDAMYWYRQDPGQGLRLIYYSQIVNDFQKGDIAEGYSVSREKKESFPLTVTSAQKNPTAFYLCASSGTGTDFSYEQYFGPGTRLTVT.

This clone has more than one count but fewer than ten. At one boundary the junction diverges from the germline segment, which might be a read error. The genes are TRBV11-2 and TRBJ2-1; TRBD1 aligns across 8 bases. Germline V lookup: CDR1 SGHAT, CDR2 FQNNGV. The CDR3 totals 14 residues. CDR3 sequence reads: CASSLDRGYNEQFF. CDR3 nucleotide sequence: TGTGCCAGCAGCCTAGACAGGGGTTACAATGAGCAGTTCTTC.